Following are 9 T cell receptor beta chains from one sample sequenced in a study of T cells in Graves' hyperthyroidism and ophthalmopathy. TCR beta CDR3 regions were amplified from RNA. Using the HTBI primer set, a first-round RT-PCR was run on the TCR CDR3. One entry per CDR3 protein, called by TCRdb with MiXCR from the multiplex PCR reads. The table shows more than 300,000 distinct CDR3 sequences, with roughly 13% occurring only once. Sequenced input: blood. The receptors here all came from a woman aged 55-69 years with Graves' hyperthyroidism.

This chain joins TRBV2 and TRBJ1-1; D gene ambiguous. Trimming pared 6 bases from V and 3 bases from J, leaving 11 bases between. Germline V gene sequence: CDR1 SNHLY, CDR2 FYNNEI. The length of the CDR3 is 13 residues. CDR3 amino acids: CASRGLFHTEAFF. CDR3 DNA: TGTGCCAGCAGGGGTTTGTTTCACACTGAAGCTTTCTTT.

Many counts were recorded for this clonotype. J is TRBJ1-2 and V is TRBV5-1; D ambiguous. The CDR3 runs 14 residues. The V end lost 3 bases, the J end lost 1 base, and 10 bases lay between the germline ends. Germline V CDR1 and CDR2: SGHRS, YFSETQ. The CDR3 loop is CASSSSTVNYGYTF. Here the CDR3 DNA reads TGCGCCAGCAGCTCGTCGACGGTTAACTATGGCTACACCTTC.

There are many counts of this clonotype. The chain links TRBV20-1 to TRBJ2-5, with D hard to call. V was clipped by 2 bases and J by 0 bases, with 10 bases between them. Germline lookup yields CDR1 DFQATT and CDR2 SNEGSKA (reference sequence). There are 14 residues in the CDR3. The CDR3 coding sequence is TGCAGTGCTAGATCGCCGGTTAACCAAGAGACCCAGTACTTC. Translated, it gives CSARSPVNQETQYF.

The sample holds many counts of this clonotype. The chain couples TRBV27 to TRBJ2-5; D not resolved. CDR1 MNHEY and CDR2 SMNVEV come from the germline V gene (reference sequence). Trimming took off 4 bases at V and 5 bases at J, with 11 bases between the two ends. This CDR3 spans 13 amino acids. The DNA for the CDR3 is TGTGCCAGCAGTTCGGATAGCCTGGAGACCCAGTACTTC. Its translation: CASSSDSLETQYF.

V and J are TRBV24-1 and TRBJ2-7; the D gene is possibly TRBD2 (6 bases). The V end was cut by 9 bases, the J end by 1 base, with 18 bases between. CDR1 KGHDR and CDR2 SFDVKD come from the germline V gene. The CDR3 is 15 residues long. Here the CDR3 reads CATPSTPGTSYEQYF. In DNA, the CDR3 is TGTGCCACCCCCTCGACTCCCGGGACTTCCTACGAGCAGTACTTC.

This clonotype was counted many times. In nucleotides, the CDR3 is TGTGCCAGCAGCGCAGGAGCTAACACTGAAGCTTTCTTT. It translates to CASSAGANTEAFF. The chain combines TRBV7-3 with TRBJ1-1; D uncertain. CDR3 length equals 13 residues. V lost 5 bases and J lost 2, with 9 bases in between. Germline CDR1 reads SGHTA; CDR2 reads FQGTGA.

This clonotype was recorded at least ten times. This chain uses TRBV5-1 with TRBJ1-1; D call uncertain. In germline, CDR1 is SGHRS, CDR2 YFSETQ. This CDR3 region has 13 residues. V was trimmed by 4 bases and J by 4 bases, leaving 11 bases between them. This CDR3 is CASSDEAGTEAFF. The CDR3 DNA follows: TGCGCCAGCAGCGACGAGGCAGGCACTGAAGCTTTCTTT.

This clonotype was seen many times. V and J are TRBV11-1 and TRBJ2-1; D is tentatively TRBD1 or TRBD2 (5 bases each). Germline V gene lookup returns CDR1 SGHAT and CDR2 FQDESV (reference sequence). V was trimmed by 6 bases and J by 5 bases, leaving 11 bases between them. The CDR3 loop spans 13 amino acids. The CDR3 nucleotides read TGTGCCAGCAGAGGGACCGTCGACAATGAGCAGTTCTTC. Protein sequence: CASRGTVDNEQFF.

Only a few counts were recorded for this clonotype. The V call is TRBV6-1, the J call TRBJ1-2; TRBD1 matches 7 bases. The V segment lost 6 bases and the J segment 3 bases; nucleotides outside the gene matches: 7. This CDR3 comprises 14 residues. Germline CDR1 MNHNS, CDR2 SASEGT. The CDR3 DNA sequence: TGTGCCAGCAGAAAGACCGGGACAGACTATGGCTACACCTTC. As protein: CASRKTGTDYGYTF.